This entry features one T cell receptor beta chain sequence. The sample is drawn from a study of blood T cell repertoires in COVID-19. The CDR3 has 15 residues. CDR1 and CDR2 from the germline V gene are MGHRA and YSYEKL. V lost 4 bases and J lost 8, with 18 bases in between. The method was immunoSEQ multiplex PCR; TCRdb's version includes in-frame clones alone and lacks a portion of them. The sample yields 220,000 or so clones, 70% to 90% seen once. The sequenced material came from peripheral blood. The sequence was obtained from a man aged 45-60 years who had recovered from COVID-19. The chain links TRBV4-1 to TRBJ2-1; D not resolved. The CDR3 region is CASSRGLDRYDEQFF. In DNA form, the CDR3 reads TGCGCCAGCAGCCGAGGTCTAGATCGGTACGATGAGCAGTTCTTC.